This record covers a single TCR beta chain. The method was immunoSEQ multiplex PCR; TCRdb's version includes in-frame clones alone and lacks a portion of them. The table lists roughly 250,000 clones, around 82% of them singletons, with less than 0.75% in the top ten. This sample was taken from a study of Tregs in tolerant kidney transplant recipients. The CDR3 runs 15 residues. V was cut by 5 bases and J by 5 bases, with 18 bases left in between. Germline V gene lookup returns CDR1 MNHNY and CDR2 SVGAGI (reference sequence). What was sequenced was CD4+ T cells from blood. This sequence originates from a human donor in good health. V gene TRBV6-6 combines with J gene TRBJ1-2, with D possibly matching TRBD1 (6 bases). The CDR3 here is CASSTPLTGLYGYTF. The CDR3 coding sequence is TGTGCCAGCAGTACCCCTTTGACAGGTTTATATGGCTACACCTTC.